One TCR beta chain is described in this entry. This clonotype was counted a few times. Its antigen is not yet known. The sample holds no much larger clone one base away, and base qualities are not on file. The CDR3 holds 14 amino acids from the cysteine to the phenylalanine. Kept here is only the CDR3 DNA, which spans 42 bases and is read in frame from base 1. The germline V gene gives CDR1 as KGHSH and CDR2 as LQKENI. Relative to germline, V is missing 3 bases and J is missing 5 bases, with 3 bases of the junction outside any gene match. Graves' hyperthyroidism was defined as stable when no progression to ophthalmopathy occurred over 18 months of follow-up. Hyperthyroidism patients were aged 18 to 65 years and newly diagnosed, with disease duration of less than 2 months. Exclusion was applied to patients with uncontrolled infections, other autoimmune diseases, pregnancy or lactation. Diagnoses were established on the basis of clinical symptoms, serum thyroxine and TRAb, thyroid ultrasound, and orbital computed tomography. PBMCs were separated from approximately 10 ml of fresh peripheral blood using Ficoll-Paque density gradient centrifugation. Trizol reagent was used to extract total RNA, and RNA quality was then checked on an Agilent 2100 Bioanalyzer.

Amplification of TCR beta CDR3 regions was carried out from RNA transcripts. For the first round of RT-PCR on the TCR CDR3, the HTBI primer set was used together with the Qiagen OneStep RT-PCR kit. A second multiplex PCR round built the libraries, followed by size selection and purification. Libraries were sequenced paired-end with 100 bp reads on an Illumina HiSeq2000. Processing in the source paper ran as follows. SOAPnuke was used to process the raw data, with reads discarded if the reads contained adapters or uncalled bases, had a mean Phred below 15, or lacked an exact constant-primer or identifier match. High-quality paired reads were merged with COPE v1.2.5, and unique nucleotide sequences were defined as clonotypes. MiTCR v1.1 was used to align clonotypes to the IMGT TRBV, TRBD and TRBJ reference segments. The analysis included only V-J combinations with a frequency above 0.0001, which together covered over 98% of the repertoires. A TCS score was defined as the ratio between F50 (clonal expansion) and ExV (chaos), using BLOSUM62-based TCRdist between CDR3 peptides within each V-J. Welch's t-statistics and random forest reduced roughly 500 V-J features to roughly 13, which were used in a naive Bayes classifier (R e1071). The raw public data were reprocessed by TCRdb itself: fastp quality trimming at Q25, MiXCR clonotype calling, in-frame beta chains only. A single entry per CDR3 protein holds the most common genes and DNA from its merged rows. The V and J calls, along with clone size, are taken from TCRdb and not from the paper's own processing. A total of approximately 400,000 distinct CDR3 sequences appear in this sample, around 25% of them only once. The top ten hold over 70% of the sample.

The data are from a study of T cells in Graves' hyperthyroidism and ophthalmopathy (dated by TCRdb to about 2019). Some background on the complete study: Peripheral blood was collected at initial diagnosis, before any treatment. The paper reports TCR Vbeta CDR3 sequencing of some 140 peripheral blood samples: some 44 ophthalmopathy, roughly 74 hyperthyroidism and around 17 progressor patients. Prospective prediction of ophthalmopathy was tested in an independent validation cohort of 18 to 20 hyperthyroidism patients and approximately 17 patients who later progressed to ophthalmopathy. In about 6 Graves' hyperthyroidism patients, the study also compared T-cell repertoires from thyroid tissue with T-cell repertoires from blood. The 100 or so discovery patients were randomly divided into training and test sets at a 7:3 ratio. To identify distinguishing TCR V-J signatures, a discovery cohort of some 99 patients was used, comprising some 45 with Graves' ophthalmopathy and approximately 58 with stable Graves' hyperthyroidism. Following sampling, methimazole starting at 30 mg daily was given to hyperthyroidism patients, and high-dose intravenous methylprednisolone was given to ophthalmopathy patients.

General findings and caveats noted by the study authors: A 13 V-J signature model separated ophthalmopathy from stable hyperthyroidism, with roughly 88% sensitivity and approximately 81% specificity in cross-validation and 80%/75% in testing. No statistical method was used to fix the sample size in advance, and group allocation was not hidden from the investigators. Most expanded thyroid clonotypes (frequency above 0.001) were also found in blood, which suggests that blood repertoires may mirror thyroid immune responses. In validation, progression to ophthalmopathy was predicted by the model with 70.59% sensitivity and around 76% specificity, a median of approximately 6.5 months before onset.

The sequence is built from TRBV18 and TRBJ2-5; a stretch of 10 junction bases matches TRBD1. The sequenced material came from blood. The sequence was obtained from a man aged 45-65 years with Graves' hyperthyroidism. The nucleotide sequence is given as TGTGCCAGCTCACCGGGACAGGGGATGGAGACCCAGTACTTC. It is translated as CASSPGQGMETQYF.